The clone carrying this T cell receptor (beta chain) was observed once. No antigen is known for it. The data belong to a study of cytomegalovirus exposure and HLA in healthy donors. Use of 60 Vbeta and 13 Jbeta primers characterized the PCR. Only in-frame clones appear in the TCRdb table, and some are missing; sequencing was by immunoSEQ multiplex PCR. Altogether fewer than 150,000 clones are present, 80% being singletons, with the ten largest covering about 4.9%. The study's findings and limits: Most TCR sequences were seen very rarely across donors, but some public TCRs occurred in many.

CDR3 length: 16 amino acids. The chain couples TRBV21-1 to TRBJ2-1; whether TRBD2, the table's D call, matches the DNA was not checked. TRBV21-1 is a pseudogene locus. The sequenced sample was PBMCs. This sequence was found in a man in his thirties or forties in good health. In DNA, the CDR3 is TGTGCCAGCAGCAAAGGGAGGGGACTAGCGGCCCAGAGGCAGTTCTTC. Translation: CASSKGRGLAAQRQFF.